This is a list of T cell receptor beta chains from one sample in a study of T cell responses to AZD1222 COVID-19 vaccine. This table comes from immunoSEQ multiplex PCR, and its TCRdb copy is limited to in-frame clones, with some not included. The table has tens of thousands of clones, around nine tenths seen once. Sequenced here: peripheral blood, sampled on day 0 of MenACWY control vaccination. The receptors originated from an adult in good health. CDR3s include the opening cysteine and the closing phenylalanine or tryptophan. The D gene is left open where the match is weak. Only some rows state a clone size, as once, few, many or a class for expanded clones.

clone_size j_call v_call d_call cdr3_aa cdr3_nt
- TRBJ2-2 TRBV15 - CATSRGGALTGELFF TGTGCCACCAGCAGAGGTGGGGCCCTCACCGGGGAGCTGTTTTTT
- TRBJ1-5 TRBV21-1 - CASCRDRGVNQPQHF TGTGCCAGCTGCAGGGACAGGGGGGTCAATCAGCCCCAGCATTTT
- TRBJ2-5 TRBV3-1/TRBV3-2 - CASSQVPLFQETQYF TGTGCCAGCAGCCAAGTTCCACTCTTCCAAGAGACCCAGTACTTC
- TRBJ2-3 TRBV30 TRBD2 CAWSTSGAQYF TGTGCCTGGAGCACTAGCGGTGCGCAGTATTTT
- TRBJ1-4 TRBV7-4 - CASSLRERQVRNEKLFF TGTGCCAGCAGCCTACGTGAACGACAGGTTCGAAATGAAAAACTGTTTTTT
- TRBJ1-1 TRBV30 - CAWEQGRGFF TGTGCCTGGGAACAGGGTCGCGGTTTCTTT
- TRBJ2-7 TRBV27 - CASSLSITAPSYEQYF TGTGCCAGCAGTTTAAGTATAACCGCGCCCTCCTACGAGCAGTACTTC
- TRBJ2-7 TRBV4-2 TRBD2 CASSQTPSGAYEQYF TGTGCCAGCAGCCAAACCCCCAGCGGGGCCTACGAGCAGTACTTC
- TRBJ1-2 TRBV6-6 - CASSPPEEGKGYTF TGTGCCAGCAGCCCCCCGGAGGAAGGTAAAGGCTACACCTTC
- TRBJ2-5 TRBV14 - CASSQSTPYETQYF TGTGCCAGCAGCCAAAGTACTCCTTACGAGACCCAGTACTTC
few TRBJ2-3 TRBV6-5 TRBD2 CASSRTSGSTDTQYF TGTGCCAGCAGTAGGACTAGCGGAAGCACAGATACGCAGTATTTT
- TRBJ2-1 TRBV7-6 TRBD1 CASSPTGGLLDEQFF TGTGCCAGCAGCCCGACAGGGGGCTTGCTCGACGAGCAGTTCTTC
once TRBJ2-7 TRBV11-2 - CASSLVRGGYEQYF TGTGCCAGCAGCTTAGTCAGGGGAGGCTACGAGCAGTACTTC
- TRBJ2-5 TRBV9 TRBD2 CATSEDSGSSETQYF TGTGCCACCTCCGAGGATAGCGGGAGTTCGGAGACCCAGTACTTC
- TRBJ2-5 TRBV14 - CASSRLPRQETQYF TGTGCCAGCAGTCGCTTACCGAGACAAGAGACCCAGTACTTC
- TRBJ1-2 TRBV27 - CASSFVGGPYYGYTF TGTGCCAGCAGTTTCGTCGGGGGCCCTTACTATGGCTACACCTTC
once TRBJ2-2 TRBV4-1 TRBD1 CASSYSGTGGSTNTGELFF TGCGCCAGCAGCTATTCCGGGACAGGGGGCTCCACGAACACCGGGGAGCTGTTTTTT
- TRBJ1-1 TRBV24-1 - CATREQGRTEAFF TGTGCCACCAGGGAACAGGGAAGGACTGAAGCTTTCTTT
- TRBJ2-4 TRBV23-1 TRBD1 CASSQSSRDRALAKNIQYF TGCGCCAGCAGTCAATCTAGTCGGGACAGGGCTCTAGCCAAAAACATTCAGTACTTC
- TRBJ1-1 TRBV7-2 TRBD1 CASSFTGGPAEAFF TGTGCCAGCAGTTTTACAGGGGGCCCGGCTGAAGCTTTCTTT
- TRBJ1-4 TRBV6-5 TRBD1 CASSLQGVGQLFF TGTGCCAGCAGTTTACAGGGGGTTGGACAACTGTTTTTT
- TRBJ1-2 TRBV3-1/TRBV3-2 - CASSPDGNYGYTF TGTGCCAGCAGTCCCGACGGTAACTATGGCTACACCTTC
- TRBJ1-1 TRBV5-8 - CASNPRGTEAFF TGTGCCAGCAATCCTCGGGGCACTGAAGCTTTCTTT
- TRBJ2-7 TRBV6-5 - CASSPQATSASEQYF TGTGCCAGCAGTCCTCAGGCCACCTCCGCGAGCGAGCAGTACTTC
- TRBJ2-1 TRBV5-1 - CASSLVPGPNNEQFF TGCGCCAGCAGCTTGGTACCAGGGCCAAACAATGAGCAGTTCTTC
- TRBJ2-1 TRBV6-5 TRBD1 CASDRGAYNEQFF TGTGCCAGCGACAGGGGGGCCTACAATGAGCAGTTCTTC
once TRBJ2-4 TRBV19 - CASSKRGPGNIQYF TGTGCCAGTAGTAAACGGGGGCCTGGGAACATTCAGTACTTC
- TRBJ2-3 TRBV7-2 - CASSLVGGTDTQYF TGTGCCAGCAGCTTGGTGGGGGGCACAGATACGCAGTATTTT
once TRBJ2-7 TRBV2 - CAVGTPLEQYF TGTGCCGTCGGGACTCCGCTCGAGCAGTACTTC
- TRBJ1-2 TRBV5-1 - CASTNQGSYGYTF TGCGCCAGCACCAATCAGGGGAGCTATGGCTACACCTTC
- TRBJ1-2 TRBV27 TRBD1 CASSLYGTGGVNGYTF TGTGCCAGCAGTTTATACGGGACAGGGGGTGTTAATGGCTACACCTTC
- TRBJ2-3 TRBV4-2 - CASSQEVGGTDTQYF TGTGCCAGCAGCCAAGAAGTAGGGGGGACAGATACGCAGTATTTT
- TRBJ2-6 TRBV6-2/TRBV6-3 - CASRYSGAGANVLTF TGTGCCAGCAGGTACTCAGGGGCCGGGGCCAACGTCCTGACTTTC
once TRBJ2-6 TRBV30 - CAWSSWESNTKSGANVLTF TGTGCCTGGAGTAGTTGGGAGAGCAACACAAAATCTGGGGCCAACGTCCTGACTTTC
- TRBJ2-7 TRBV6-1 - CASSEPLEQYF TGTGCCAGCAGTGAACCCCTCGAGCAGTACTTC
- TRBJ2-1 TRBV7-2 - CASSFSGVNYNEQFF TGTGCCAGCAGCTTTTCGGGAGTGAACTACAATGAGCAGTTCTTC
- TRBJ1-2 TRBV27 TRBD1 CASSLSNRGTGGYTF TGTGCCAGCAGTTTATCGAACAGGGGGACGGGAGGCTACACCTTC
- TRBJ1-2 TRBV12-3/TRBV12-4 - CASSLTDYGYTF TGTGCCAGCAGCCTTACGGACTATGGCTACACCTTC
- TRBJ2-2 TRBV28 TRBD1 CASSFQGVGNTGELFF TGTGCCAGCAGTTTTCAGGGGGTGGGGAACACCGGGGAGCTGTTTTTT
few TRBJ1-2 TRBV2 TRBD1 CASSLRDRVGYTF TGTGCCAGCAGTCTCCGGGACAGGGTCGGCTACACCTTC
- TRBJ2-7 TRBV30 TRBD1 CAWSAGRQGSSYEQYF TGTGCCTGGAGTGCAGGTCGACAGGGCAGCTCCTACGAGCAGTACTTC
- TRBJ1-2 TRBV2 TRBD1 CASSVTGGDYGYTF TGTGCCAGCAGTGTCACAGGGGGTGACTATGGCTACACCTTC
- TRBJ2-7 TRBV18 TRBD1 CASGQAPYEQYF TGTGCCAGCGGACAGGCACCTTACGAGCAGTACTTC
- TRBJ1-2 TRBV28 - CASLSGMAGGYTF TGTGCCAGTCTATCGGGGATGGCTGGCGGCTACACCTTC
once TRBJ1-2 TRBV19 - CASSQSTANYGYTF TGTGCCAGTAGCCAGTCGACGGCTAACTATGGCTACACCTTC
- TRBJ2-3 TRBV19 TRBD1 CASSPDRVSTDTQYF TGTGCCAGTTCACCGGACAGGGTGAGCACAGATACGCAGTATTTT
- TRBJ1-2 TRBV18 TRBD1 CASSPRTGSGYTF TGTGCCAGCTCACCTAGGACAGGGTCTGGCTACACCTTC
- TRBJ1-3 TRBV28 - CASSEESGPSGNTIYF TGTGCCAGCAGTGAGGAGTCAGGTCCTTCTGGAAACACCATATATTTT
- TRBJ2-1 TRBV27 - CASSLGIGGNNEQFF TGTGCCAGCAGCTTGGGAATAGGGGGGAACAATGAGCAGTTCTTC